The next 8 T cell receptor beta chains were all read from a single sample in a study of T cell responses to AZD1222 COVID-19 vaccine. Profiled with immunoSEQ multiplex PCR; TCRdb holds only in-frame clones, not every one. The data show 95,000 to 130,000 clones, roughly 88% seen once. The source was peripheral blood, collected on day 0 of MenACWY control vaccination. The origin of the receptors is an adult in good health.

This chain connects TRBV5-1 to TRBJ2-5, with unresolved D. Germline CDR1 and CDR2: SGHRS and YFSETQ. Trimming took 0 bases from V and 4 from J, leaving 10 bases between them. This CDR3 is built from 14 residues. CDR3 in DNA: TGCGCCAGCAGCTTGGCCTTACTGGGAGAGACCCAGTACTTC. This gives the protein CASSLALLGETQYF.

CDR3 residues: CASSELAGVTDTQYF. The CDR3 DNA reads TGTGCCAGCAGTGAACTAGCGGGGGTTACAGATACGCAGTATTTT. This chain links TRBV6-1 with TRBJ2-3, with 10 positions matching TRBD2. V lost 2 bases and J lost 3; bases outside the gene matches: 2. Germline V gene sequence: CDR1 MNHNS, CDR2 SASEGT. This CDR3 region has 15 residues.

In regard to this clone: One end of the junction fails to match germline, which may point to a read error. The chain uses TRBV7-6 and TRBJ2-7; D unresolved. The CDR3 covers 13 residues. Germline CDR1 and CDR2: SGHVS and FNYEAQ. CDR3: CASSLAQTYEQYF. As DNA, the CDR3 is TGTGCCAGCAGCTTAGCACAAACCTATGAGCAGTACTTC. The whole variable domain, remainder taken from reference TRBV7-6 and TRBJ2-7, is GAGVSQSPRYKVTKRGQDVALRCDPISGHVSLYWYRQALGQGPEFLTYFNYEAQQDKSGLPNDRFSAERPEGSISTLTIQRTEQRDSAMYRCASSLAQTYEQYFGPGTRLTVT.

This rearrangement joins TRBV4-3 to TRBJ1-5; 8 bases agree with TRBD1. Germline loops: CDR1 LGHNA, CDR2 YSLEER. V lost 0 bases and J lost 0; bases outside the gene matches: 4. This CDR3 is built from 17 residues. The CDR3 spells CASSQDRTGSSNQPQHF. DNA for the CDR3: TGCGCCAGCAGCCAAGATAGGACAGGGAGTAGCAATCAGCCCCAGCATTTT.

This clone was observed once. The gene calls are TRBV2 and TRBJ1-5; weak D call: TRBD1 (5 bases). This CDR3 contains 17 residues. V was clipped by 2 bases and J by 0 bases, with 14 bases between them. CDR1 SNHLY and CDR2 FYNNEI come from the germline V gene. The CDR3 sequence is CASSESQWGISNQPQHF. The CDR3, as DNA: TGTGCCAGCAGTGAATCCCAATGGGGGATTAGCAATCAGCCCCAGCATTTT.

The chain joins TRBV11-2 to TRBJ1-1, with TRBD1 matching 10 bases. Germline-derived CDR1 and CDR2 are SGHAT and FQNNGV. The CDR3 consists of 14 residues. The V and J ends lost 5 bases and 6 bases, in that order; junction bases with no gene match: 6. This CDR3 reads CASSAAGQGAEAFF. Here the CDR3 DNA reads TGTGCCAGCAGCGCAGCAGGACAGGGGGCTGAAGCTTTCTTT.

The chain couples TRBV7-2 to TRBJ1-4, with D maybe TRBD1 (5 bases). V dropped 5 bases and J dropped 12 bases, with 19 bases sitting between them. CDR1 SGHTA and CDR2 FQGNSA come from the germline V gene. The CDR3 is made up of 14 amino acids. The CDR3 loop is CASSAGRAQGELFF. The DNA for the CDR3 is TGTGCCAGCAGCGCCGGACGGGCCCAGGGAGAACTGTTTTTT. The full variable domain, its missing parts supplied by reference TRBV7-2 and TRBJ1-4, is GAGVSQSPSNKVTEKGKDVELRCDPISGHTALYWYRQSLGQGLEFLIYFQGNSAPDKSGLPSDRFSAERTGGSVSTLTIQRTQQEDSAVYLCASSAGRAQGELFFGSGTQLSVL.

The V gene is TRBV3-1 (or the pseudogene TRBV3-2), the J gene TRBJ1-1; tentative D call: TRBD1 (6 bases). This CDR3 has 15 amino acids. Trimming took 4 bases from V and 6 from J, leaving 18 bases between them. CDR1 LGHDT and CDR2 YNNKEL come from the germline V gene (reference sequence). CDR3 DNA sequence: TGTGCCAGCAGCCTTATACCGGGGGGGGCCGCTGAAGCTTTCTTT. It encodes CASSLIPGGAAEAFF.